One T cell receptor (beta chain) is described in this entry. Its antigen is unidentified. This record belongs to a study of shared clonotypes between healthy human individuals. Across the whole study: Aged between 18 and 49, the donors were two women and three men. Overall study results and limits: Deeper or shallower sequencing was expected to change how clonotypes are shared among donors. Having only a few donors restricted how much genetic and exposure-history diversity was captured.

Losses at the gene ends were 0 bases for V and 0 bases for J; bases not matched to a gene: 6. Germline loops: CDR1 SEHNR, CDR2 FQNEAQ (reference sequence). This CDR3 contains 17 residues. Deep-level assay runs were performed. Profiled with immunoSEQ multiplex PCR; TCRdb holds only in-frame clones, not every one. The repertoire holds about 490,000 clones, with about three quarters as singletons. Sequencing was carried out using PBMCs. The V and J genes are TRBV7-9 and TRBJ2-3, with 7 bases fitting TRBD2. The TCR sequence derives from a middle-aged woman in good health. Some clones in this sample may be carry-over from other donors' samples. In DNA form, the CDR3 reads TGTGCCAGCAGCTTAGCGCACGAGGGAGGGAGCACAGATACGCAGTATTTT. Translating gives CASSLAHEGGSTDTQYF.